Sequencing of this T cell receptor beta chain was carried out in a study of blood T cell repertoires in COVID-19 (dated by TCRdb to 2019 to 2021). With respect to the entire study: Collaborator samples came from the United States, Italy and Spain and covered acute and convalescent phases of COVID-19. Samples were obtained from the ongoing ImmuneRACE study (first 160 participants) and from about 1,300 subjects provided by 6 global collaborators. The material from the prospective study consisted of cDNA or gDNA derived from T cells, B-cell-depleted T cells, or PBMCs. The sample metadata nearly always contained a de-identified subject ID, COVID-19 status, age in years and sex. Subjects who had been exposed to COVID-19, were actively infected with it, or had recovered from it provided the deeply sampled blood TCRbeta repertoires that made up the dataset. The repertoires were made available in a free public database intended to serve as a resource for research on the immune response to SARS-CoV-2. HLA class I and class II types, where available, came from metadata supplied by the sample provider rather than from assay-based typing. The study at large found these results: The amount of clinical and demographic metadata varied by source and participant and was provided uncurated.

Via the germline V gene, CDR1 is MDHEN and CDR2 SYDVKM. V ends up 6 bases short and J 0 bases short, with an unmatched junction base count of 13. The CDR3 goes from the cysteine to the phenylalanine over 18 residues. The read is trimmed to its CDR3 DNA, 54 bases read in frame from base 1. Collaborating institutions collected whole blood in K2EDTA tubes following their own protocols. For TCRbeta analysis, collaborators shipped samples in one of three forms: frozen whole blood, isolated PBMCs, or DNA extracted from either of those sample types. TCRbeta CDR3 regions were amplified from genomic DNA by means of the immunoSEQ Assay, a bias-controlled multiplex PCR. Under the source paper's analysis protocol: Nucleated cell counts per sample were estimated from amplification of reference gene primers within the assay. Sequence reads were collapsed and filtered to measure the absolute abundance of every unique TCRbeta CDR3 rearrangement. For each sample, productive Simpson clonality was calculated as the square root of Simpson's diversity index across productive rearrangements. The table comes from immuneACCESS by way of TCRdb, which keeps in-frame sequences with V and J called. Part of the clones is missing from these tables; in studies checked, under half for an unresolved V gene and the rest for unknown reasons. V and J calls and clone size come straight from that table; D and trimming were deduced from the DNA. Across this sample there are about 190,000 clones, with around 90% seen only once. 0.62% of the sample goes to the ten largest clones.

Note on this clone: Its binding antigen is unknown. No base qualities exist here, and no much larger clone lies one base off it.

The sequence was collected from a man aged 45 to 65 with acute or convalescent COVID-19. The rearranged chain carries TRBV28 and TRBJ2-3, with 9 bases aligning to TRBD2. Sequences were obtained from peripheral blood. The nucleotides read TGTGCCAGCAGGCCTAGCGGGGTAAGAATATCTAGCACAGATACGCAGTATTTT. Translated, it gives CASRPSGVRISSTDTQYF.